This TCR beta chain derives from a study of blood T cell repertoires in COVID-19. Study-level information: Sources were T cells, B-cell-depleted T cells, or PBMCs; the material itself was cDNA or gDNA.

For this clone: In the same sample, other DNA sequences code for this CDR3.

The authors' processing: Researchers report that nucleated cell counts were estimated from reference gene primer amplification. Sequencing used immunoSEQ multiplex PCR; TCRdb keeps in-frame clones, though not all of them. For V, J and clone size, that table is used; D and trimming come from the DNA. Among 250,000 or so clones listed, 86% were seen once. CDR1 MGHRA and CDR2 YSYEKL come from the germline V gene. V shed 0 bases, J shed 3 bases, and the junction held 4 bases outside the gene matches. The CDR3 extends over 15 amino acids. The sequencing sample was made of peripheral blood. This receptor was taken from a man aged 25-40 years with active or convalescent COVID-19. The chain carries TRBV4-1 and TRBJ2-7; 8 nucleotides align to TRBD1. DNA of the CDR3: TGCGCCAGCAGCCAAGAGCAGGGGGCGGGCTACGAGCAGTACTTC. Translated, it gives CASSQEQGAGYEQYF.